Included here is one T cell receptor beta chain sequence, with context. Antigen specificity is unknown. For every donor, a draw yielded roughly 10 milliliters of peripheral blood. Total RNA was extracted at no less than 6 micrograms per sample. This entry comes from a study of blood T cells in healthy people across ages. The ends lost 4 bases at V and 12 bases at J; junction bases unmatched: 11. CDR3 size: 15 residues. Through a sample-barcoded 5' primer and a J-beta primer mix, a second PCR was run for roughly 7 to 12 cycles. TCRdb reanalysed the 5' RACE reads using MiXCR and keeps one entry per CDR3 protein. The sample includes about 1.8 million distinct CDR3 sequences, just under 50% of them seen just once. Study-wide points: Older age coincided with a roughly linear decline in TCR beta diversity per million T cells. Naive and antigen-experienced cells could not be conclusively compared, given unsorted PBMCs.

The chain recombines TRBV12-3 or TRBV12-4 with TRBJ2-6; 8 positions match TRBD1. Input material: blood. The clonotype originates from a woman aged 40 to 55 in good health. The CDR3 bases are TGTGCCAGCAGTTCCTTGGGGGCCAGGGGGCCCGTCCTGACTTTC. Translation gives CASSSLGARGPVLTF.